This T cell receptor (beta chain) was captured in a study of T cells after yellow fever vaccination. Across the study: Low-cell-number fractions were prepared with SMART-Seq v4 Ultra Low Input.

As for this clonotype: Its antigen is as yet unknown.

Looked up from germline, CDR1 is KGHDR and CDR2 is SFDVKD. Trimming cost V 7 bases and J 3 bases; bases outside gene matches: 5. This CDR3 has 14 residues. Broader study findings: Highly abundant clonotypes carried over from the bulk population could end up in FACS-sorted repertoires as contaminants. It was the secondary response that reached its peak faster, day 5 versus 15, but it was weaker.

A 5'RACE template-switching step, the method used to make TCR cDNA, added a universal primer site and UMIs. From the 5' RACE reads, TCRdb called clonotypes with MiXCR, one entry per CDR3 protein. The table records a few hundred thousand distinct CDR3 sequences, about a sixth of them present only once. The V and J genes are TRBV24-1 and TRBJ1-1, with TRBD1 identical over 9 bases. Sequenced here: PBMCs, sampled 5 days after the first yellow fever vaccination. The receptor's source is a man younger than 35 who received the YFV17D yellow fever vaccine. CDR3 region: CATRERDRDTEAFF. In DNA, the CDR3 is TGTGCCACCAGGGAACGGGACAGGGACACTGAAGCTTTCTTT.